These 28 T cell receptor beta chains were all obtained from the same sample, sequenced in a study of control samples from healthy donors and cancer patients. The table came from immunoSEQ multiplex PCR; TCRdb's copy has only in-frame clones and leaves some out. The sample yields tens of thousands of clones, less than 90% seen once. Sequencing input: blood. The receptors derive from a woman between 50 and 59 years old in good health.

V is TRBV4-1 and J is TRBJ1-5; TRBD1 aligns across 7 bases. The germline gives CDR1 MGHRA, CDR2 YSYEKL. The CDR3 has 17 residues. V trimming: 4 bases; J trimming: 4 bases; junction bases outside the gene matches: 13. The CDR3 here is CASSPIGRGTANQPQHF. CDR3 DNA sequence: TGCGCCAGCAGCCCTATAGGCCGAGGGACAGCAAATCAGCCCCAGCATTTT.

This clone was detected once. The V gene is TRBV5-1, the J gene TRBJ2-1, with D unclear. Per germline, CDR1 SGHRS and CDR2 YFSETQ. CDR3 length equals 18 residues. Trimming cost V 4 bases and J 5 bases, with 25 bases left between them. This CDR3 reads CASSRIPLPDSVDNEQFF. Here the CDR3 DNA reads TGCGCCAGCAGCCGCATTCCCCTCCCCGACTCCGTCGACAATGAGCAGTTCTTC.

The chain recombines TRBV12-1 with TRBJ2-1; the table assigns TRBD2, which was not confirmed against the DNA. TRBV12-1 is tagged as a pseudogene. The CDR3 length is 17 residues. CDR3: CASSFGQTSGRFNEQFF. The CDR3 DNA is TGTGCCAGCAGCTTTGGTCAAACTAGCGGGAGGTTCAATGAGCAGTTCTTC.

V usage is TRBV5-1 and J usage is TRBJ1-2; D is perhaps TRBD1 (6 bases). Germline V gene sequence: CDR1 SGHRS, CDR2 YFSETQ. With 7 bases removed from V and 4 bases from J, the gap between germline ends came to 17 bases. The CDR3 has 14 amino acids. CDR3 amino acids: CASRSGALGYGYTF. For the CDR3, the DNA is TGCGCCAGCCGATCAGGGGCGCTGGGCTATGGCTACACCTTC. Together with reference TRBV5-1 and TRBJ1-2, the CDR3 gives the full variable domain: KAGVTQTPRYLIKTRGQQVTLSCSPISGHRSVSWYQQTPGQGLQFLFEYFSETQRNKGNFPGRFSGRQFSNSRSEMNVSTLELGDSALYLCASRSGALGYGYTFGSGTRLTVV.

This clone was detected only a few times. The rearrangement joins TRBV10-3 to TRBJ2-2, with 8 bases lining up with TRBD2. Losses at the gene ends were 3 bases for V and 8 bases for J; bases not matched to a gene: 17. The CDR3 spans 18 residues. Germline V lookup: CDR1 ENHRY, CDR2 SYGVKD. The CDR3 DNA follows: TGTGCCATCAGTGACTCGCGGGGCAGCGGGAGTTTTAGGGGGGAGCTGTTTTTT. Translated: CAISDSRGSGSFRGELFF.

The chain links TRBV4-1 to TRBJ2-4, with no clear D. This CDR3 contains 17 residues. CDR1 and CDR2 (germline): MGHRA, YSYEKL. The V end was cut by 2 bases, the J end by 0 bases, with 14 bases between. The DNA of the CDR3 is TGCGCCAGCAGCCAACCTTTGGGTCCTTTAGCCAAAAACATTCAGTACTTC. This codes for CASSQPLGPLAKNIQYF.

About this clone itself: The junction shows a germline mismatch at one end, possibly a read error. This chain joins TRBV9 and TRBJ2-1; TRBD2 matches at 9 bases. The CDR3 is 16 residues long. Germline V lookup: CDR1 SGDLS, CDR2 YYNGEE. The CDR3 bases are TGTGCCCGCAGCGCGGCGGGGGGCGGGAGGGCCAATGAGCAGTTCTTC. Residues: CARSAAGGGRANEQFF.

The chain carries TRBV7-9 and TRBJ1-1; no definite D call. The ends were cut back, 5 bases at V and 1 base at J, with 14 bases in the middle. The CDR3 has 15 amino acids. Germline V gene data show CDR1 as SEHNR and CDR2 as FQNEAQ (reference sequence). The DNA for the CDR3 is TGTGCCAGCAGCGAAGGACGGGTTACGAACACTGAAGCTTTCTTT. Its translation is CASSEGRVTNTEAFF.

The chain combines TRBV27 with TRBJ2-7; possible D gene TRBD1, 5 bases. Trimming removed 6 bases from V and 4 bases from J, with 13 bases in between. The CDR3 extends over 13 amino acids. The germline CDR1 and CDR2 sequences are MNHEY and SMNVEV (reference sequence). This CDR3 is CASSSRGWYEQYF. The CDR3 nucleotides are TGTGCCAGCAGCTCAAGGGGTTGGTACGAGCAGTACTTC.

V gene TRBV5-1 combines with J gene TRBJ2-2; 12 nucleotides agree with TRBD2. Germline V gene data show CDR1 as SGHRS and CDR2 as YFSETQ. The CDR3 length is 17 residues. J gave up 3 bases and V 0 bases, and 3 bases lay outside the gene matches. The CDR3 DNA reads TGCGCCAGCAGCTTGGCAGGGACTAGCGGGCACACCGGGGAGCTGTTTTTT. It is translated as CASSLAGTSGHTGELFF.

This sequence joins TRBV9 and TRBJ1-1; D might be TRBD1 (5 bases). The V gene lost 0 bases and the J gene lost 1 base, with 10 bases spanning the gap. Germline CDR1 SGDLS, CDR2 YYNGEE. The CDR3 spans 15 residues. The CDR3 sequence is CASSVEAGSNTEAFF. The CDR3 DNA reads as TGTGCCAGCAGCGTAGAGGCAGGGTCGAACACTGAAGCTTTCTTT.

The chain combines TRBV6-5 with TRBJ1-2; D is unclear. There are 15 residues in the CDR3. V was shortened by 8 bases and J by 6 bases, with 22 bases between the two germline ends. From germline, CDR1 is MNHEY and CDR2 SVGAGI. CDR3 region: CASPSGDTPFNGYTF. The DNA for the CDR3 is TGTGCCAGCCCCTCGGGCGACACCCCCTTCAATGGCTACACCTTC.

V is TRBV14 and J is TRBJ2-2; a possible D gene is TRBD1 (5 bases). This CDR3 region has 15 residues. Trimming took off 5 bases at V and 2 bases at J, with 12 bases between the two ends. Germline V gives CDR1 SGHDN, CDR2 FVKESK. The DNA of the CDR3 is TGTGCCAGCAGCGGCCGAGGACACAACACCGGGGAGCTGTTTTTT. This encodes CASSGRGHNTGELFF.

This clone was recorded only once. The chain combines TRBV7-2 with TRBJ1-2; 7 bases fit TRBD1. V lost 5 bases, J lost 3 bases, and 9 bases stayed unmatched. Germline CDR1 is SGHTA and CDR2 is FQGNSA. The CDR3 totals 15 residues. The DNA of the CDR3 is TGTGCCAGCAGCCCTCAACCTGACAGGGACTATGGCTACACCTTC. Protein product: CASSPQPDRDYGYTF.

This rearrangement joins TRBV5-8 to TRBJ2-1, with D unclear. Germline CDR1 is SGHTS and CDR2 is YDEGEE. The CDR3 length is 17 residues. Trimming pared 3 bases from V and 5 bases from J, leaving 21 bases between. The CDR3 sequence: CASSSPEGTSNNNEQFF. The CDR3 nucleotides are TGTGCCAGCAGCTCCCCTGAAGGCACTTCAAATAACAATGAGCAGTTCTTC. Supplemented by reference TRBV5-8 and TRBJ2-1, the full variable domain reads EAGVTQSPTHLIKTRGQQATLRCSPISGHTSVYWYQQALGLGLQFLLWYDEGEERNRGNFPPRFSGRQFPNYSSELNVNALELEDSALYLCASSSPEGTSNNNEQFFGPGTRLTVL.

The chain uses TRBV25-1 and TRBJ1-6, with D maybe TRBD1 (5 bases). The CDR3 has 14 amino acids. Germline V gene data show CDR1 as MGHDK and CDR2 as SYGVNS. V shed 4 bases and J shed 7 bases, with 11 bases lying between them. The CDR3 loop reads CASSAGAENSPLHF. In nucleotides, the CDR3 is TGTGCCAGCAGTGCCGGGGCAGAGAATTCACCCCTCCACTTT.

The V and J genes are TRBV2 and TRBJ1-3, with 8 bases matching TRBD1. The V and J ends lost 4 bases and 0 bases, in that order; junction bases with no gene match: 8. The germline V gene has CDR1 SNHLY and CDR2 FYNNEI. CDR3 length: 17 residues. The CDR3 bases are TGTGCCAGCAGTGTGCCCCGGACAGGGAGCTCTGGAAACACCATATATTTT. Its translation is CASSVPRTGSSGNTIYF.

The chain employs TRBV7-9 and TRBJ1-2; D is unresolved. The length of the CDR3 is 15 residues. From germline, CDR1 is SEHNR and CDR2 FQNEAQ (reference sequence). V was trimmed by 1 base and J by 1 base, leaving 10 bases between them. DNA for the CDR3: TGTGCCAGCAGCTTAGGGACCGGAGGTAACTATGGCTACACCTTC. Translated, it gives CASSLGTGGNYGYTF. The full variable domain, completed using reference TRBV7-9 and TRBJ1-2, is DTGVSQNPRHKITKRGQNVTFRCDPISEHNRLYWYRQTLGQGPEFLTYFQNEAQLEKSRLLSDRFSAERPKGSFSTLEIQRTEQGDSAMYLCASSLGTGGNYGYTFGSGTRLTVV.

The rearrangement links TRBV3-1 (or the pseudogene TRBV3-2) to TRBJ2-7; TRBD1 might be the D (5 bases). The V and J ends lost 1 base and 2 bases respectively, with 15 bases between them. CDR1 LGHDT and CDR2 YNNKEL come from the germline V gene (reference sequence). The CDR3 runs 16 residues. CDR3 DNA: TGTGCCAGCAGCCAAGCTACGTTAGGGGTCACCTACGAGCAGTACTTC. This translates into CASSQATLGVTYEQYF.

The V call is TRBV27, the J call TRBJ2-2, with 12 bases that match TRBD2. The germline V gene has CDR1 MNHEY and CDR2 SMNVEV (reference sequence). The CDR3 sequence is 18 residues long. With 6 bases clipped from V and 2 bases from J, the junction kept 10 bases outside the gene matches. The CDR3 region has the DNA TGTGCCAGCAGCAAAACTAGCGGGAGGACCTCCAACACCGGGGAGCTGTTTTTT. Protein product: CASSKTSGRTSNTGELFF.

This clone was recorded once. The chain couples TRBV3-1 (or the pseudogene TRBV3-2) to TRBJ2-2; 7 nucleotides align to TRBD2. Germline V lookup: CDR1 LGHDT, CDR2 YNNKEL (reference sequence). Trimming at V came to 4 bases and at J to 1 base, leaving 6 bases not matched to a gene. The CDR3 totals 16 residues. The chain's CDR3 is CASSLLAGLNTGELFF. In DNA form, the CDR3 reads TGTGCCAGCAGCCTTTTAGCGGGCTTGAACACCGGGGAGCTGTTTTTT.

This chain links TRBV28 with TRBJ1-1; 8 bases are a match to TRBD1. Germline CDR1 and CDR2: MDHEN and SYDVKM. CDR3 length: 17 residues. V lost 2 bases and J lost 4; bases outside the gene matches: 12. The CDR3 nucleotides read TGTGCCAGCAGTTTAAGAACGACAGGGGAAAGAAGCACTGAAGCTTTCTTT. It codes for CASSLRTTGERSTEAFF.

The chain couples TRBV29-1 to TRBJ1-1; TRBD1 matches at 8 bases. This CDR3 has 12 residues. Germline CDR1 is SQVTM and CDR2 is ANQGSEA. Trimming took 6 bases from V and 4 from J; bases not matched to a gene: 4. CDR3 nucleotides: TGCAGCGTGCGGACAGGGCTCACTGAAGCTTTCTTT. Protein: CSVRTGLTEAFF.

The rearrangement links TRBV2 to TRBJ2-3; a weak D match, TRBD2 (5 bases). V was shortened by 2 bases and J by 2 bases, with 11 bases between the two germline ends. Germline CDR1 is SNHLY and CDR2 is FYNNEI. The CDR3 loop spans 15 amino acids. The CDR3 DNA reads TGTGCCAGCAGTGAAACCGGACTGCCCACAGATACGCAGTATTTT. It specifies CASSETGLPTDTQYF.

The CDR3 loop reads CASSHGFGEQPQHF. CDR3 in DNA: TGTGCCAGCAGCCACGGGTTCGGGGAGCAGCCCCAGCATTTT. This chain uses TRBV7-3 with TRBJ1-5; D is unresolved. With 5 bases removed from V and 7 bases from J, the gap between germline ends came to 15 bases. The germline CDR1 and CDR2 sequences are SGHTA and FQGTGA. The CDR3 contains 14 residues.

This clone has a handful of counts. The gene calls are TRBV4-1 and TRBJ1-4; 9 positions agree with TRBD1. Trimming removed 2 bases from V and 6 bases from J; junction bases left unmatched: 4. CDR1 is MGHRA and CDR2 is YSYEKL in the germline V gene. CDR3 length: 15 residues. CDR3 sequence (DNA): TGCGCCAGCAGCCAACAAGACAGGGGGGATGAAAAACTGTTTTTT. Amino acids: CASSQQDRGDEKLFF.

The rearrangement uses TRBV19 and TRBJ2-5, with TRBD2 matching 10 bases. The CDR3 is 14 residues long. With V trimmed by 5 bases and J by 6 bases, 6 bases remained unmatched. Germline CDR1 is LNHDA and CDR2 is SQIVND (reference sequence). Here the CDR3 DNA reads TGTGCCAGTAGTCGAGCGGGAGGGCCTCAGACCCAGTACTTC. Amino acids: CASSRAGGPQTQYF.

The CDR3 nucleotides are TGTGCCAGCAGCCAAGAAGAGGGAGGTCCCTACAATGAGCAGTTCTTC. Translating gives CASSQEEGGPYNEQFF. This sequence joins TRBV4-2 and TRBJ2-1, with a tentative D call TRBD2 (6 bases). Germline assignment: CDR1 LGHNA and CDR2 YNFKEQ. The CDR3 contains 16 residues. The ends were cut back, 0 bases at V and 2 bases at J, with 11 bases in the middle.